This TCR beta chain was profiled in a study of blood T cell repertoires in COVID-19. Study-wide background: Acute and convalescent COVID-19 samples came from the United States, Italy and Spain. Sources were T cells, B-cell-depleted T cells, or PBMCs; the material itself was cDNA or gDNA.

Original analysis: The authors estimated nucleated cell counts from reference gene primer amplification. Data came from immunoSEQ multiplex PCR; TCRdb stores just in-frame clones and leaves some out. V, J and clone size are taken as reported in that table, and D and trimming were inferred from the DNA itself. The sample contains approximately 230,000 clones, 86% of which appear only once. Trimming took 4 bases from V and 5 from J; bases not matched to a gene: 10. Germline loops: CDR1 SGHNT, CDR2 YYREEE (reference sequence). This CDR3 is 15 amino acids long. The chain is built from TRBV5-4 and TRBJ2-5; 8 nucleotides line up with TRBD2. This receptor was taken from a man in his thirties or forties who had recovered from COVID-19. Sequenced: peripheral blood. CDR3: CASSDRGGVWETQYF. The CDR3 DNA sequence: TGTGCCAGCAGCGACCGGGGGGGCGTTTGGGAGACCCAGTACTTC.